This T cell receptor (beta chain) was obtained from a study of CD8+CD57+ T cells in acquired aplastic anemia. This clonotype was found many times. Previously, flow cytometry had revealed CD8+CD57+ cell expansion in the patients chosen for sequencing. V was cut by 1 base and J by 2 bases, with 9 bases left in between. The CDR3 length is 14 residues. CDR1 is SGHDT, CDR2 YYEEEE, per germline. Template material for TCR beta VDJ and CDR3 profiling consisted of genomic DNA. TCRdb ran MiXCR on the reads and lists one entry per CDR3 protein. Here the sample spans about 200,000 distinct CDR3 sequences, almost 50% being singletons.

This TCR was sampled from a human donor with aplastic anemia. What was sequenced was sorted CD4+, CD8+, or CD8+CD57+ T cells (not recorded which) from PBMCs. The rearrangement uses TRBV5-6 and TRBJ2-5; D remains unclear. CDR3 DNA sequence: TGTGCCAGCAGCTTGTCGATGATTCAAGAGACCCAGTACTTC. It yields the protein CASSLSMIQETQYF. The full variable domain, in which reference TRBV5-6 and TRBJ2-5 provide the parts outside the CDR3, is DAGVTQSPTHLIKTRGQQVTLRCSPKSGHDTVSWYQQALGQGPQFIFQYYEEEERQRGNFPDRFSGHQFPNYSSELNVNALLLGDSALYLCASSLSMIQETQYFGPGTRLLVL.